This is a list of T cell receptor beta chains from one sample in a study of T cell repertoires in cytomegalovirus infection. TCRdb recomputed calls from the reads with MiXCR, one row per CDR3 protein. The sample has hundreds of thousands of distinct CDR3 sequences, roughly a third seen once. These TCRs' antigens remain unknown. Sequencing used cultured PBMCs, obtained from culture after CMV antigen stimulation. The receptors were gathered from a human donor in good health (CMV status not recorded). Some clones in this sample may be carry-over from other donors' samples. Each CDR3 is given with its conserved first and last residue. A D gene is named only where the DNA matches it firmly. The size of a clone is reported for some rows only, either as once, few or many, or as a class for expanded clones.

TRBV15	-	-	TRBJ1-6	TGTGCCACCAGCAGAGATGCCTACCGACCAAATTCACCCCTCCACTTT	CATSRDAYRPNSPLHF
TRBV7-2	-	few	TRBJ1-2	TGTGCCAGCAGCCCTGGACGGAACTATGGCTACACCTTC	CASSPGRNYGYTF
TRBV5-1	TRBD1	few	TRBJ2-3	TGCGCCAGACAATCCCGGGACAGACCCACAGATACGCAGTATTTT	CARQSRDRPTDTQYF
TRBV15	TRBD1	-	TRBJ1-2	TGTGCCACCAGCAGGATACAGGGGGCCTTAGACTATGGCTACACCTTC	CATSRIQGALDYGYTF
TRBV2	-	once	TRBJ1-1	TGTGCCACCAAGACAGGGAACACTGAAGCTTTCTTT	CATKTGNTEAFF
TRBV7-2	-	many	TRBJ2-6	TGTGCCAGCAGCTTTAGCCAACTCCCCGTAAGGTCTGGGGCCAACGTCCTGACTTTC	CASSFSQLPVRSGANVLTF
TRBV7-2	-	-	TRBJ1-1	TGTGCCAGCAGCTTAAGTAGCCCCTTCAAGGGAGCTTTCTTT	CASSLSSPFKGAFF
TRBV7-2	-	few	TRBJ1-2	TGTGCCAGCACCAAACTGGGAGGGGGCTATGGCTACACCTTC	CASTKLGGGYGYTF
TRBV7-6	-	-	TRBJ1-2	TGTGCCAGCAGCTTAGCGTTAGGGTACACCTTC	CASSLALGYTF
TRBV10-2	-	few	TRBJ2-1	TGCGCCAGCAGGGGGGGGGCGGGAGTCAGTGAGCAGTTCTTC	CASRGGAGVSEQFF
TRBV6-2/TRBV6-3	-	-	TRBJ2-1	TGTGCCAGCATCGATTGGAACAATGAGCAGTTCTTC	CASIDWNNEQFF
TRBV4-3	-	few	TRBJ2-3	TGCGCCAGCAGCCAAGACCCTGTGGGAGAAAGTGATACGCAGTATTTT	CASSQDPVGESDTQYF
TRBV11-2	-	few	TRBJ2-1	TGTGCCAGCAGCTTACGGGCAGGTCTGTCCTACAATGAGCAGTTCTTC	CASSLRAGLSYNEQFF
TRBV12-3/TRBV12-4	TRBD2	few	TRBJ2-1	TGTGCCAGCCGGGTCACTAGCGGGACCAGCTCCTACAATGAGCAGTTCTTC	CASRVTSGTSSYNEQFF